The 20 T cell receptor beta chains below all came from one sample that was sequenced in a study of blood T cell repertoires in COVID-19. Profiling relied on immunoSEQ multiplex PCR, and the TCRdb table lists in-frame clones only, not all of them. The sample consists of about 170,000 clones, 88% of them appearing once. Source material: peripheral blood. All receptors come from a man aged 45-65 years who had recovered from COVID-19.

The chain joins TRBV3-1 (or the pseudogene TRBV3-2) to TRBJ2-2; D may be TRBD2 (7 bases). CDR1 is LGHDT, CDR2 YNNKEL, per germline (reference sequence). CDR3 length: 13 amino acids. The ends were cut back, 6 bases at V and 6 bases at J, with 11 bases in the middle. The CDR3 sequence is CASRRGLAGELFF. CDR3 DNA sequence: TGTGCCAGCAGGCGGGGGCTGGCCGGGGAGCTGTTTTTT.

The rearrangement uses TRBV6-5 and TRBJ1-6, with 10 bases lining up with TRBD1. J was trimmed by 5 bases and V by 4 bases; bases with no gene match: 5. Germline V lookup: CDR1 MNHEY, CDR2 SVGAGI. The CDR3 totals 16 residues. CDR3 sequence: CASSLTGGQNNSPLHF. CDR3 sequence (DNA): TGTGCCAGCAGTTTGACAGGGGGCCAGAATAATTCACCCCTCCACTTT.

V gene TRBV7-9 combines with J gene TRBJ1-6; no clear D gene. The CDR3 length is 12 residues. V was shortened by 5 bases and J by 8 bases, with 7 bases between the two germline ends. Germline V gives CDR1 SEHNR, CDR2 FQNEAQ (reference sequence). CDR3 DNA sequence: TGTGCCAGCAGCCAACAAGATTCACCCCTCCACTTT. Encoded protein: CASSQQDSPLHF. The whole variable domain, remainder taken from reference TRBV7-9 and TRBJ1-6, is DTGVSQNPRHKITKRGQNVTFRCDPISEHNRLYWYRQTLGQGPEFLTYFQNEAQLEKSRLLSDRFSAERPKGSFSTLEIQRTEQGDSAMYLCASSQQDSPLHFGNGTRLTVT.

The V and J genes are TRBV29-1 and TRBJ2-3, with TRBD2 identical over 7 bases. Germline CDR1 reads SQVTM; CDR2 reads ANQGSEA. This CDR3 spans 15 amino acids. The V segment lost 4 bases and the J segment 2 bases; nucleotides outside the gene matches: 9. The CDR3 nucleotides are TGCAGCGTTGTGGCGGCGGGGGACTCCACAGATACGCAGTATTTT. It codes for CSVVAAGDSTDTQYF.

V usage is TRBV7-2 and J usage is TRBJ1-1; TRBD1 is a possible D gene (6 bases). V dropped 5 bases and J dropped 0 bases, with 13 bases sitting between them. From germline, CDR1 is SGHTA and CDR2 FQGNSA. The CDR3 covers 15 residues. This chain's CDR3 is CASSPVTGMNTEAFF. DNA of the CDR3: TGTGCCAGCAGCCCCGTAACAGGGATGAACACTGAAGCTTTCTTT. Looking up the rest from reference TRBV7-2 and TRBJ1-1 gives the full variable domain: GAGVSQSPSNKVTEKGKDVELRCDPISGHTALYWYRQSLGQGLEFLIYFQGNSAPDKSGLPSDRFSAERTGGSVSTLTIQRTQQEDSAVYLCASSPVTGMNTEAFFGQGTRLTVV.

The chain employs TRBV24-1 and TRBJ1-2; D is unresolved. The CDR3 covers 16 residues. Germline assignment: CDR1 KGHDR and CDR2 SFDVKD. The V end was cut by 3 bases, the J end by 0 bases, with 13 bases between. CDR3 in amino acids: CATSDPLSGANYGYTF. Written as DNA, the CDR3 is TGTGCCACCAGTGATCCATTAAGCGGAGCTAACTATGGCTACACCTTC.

The chain employs TRBV29-1 and TRBJ2-7; maybe TRBD2 (6 bases). V lost 5 bases and J 6 bases, leaving 14 bases between the germline ends. The germline CDR1 and CDR2 sequences are SQVTM and ANQGSEA. CDR3 length: 12 residues. The CDR3 region is CSVSSGPVEQYF. CDR3 coding DNA: TGCAGCGTTTCCAGCGGGCCGGTCGAGCAGTACTTC.

CDR3 nucleotides: TGTGCCAGCAGCCCCACTAGCGGTCGCCCAGATACGCAGTATTTT. Its protein is CASSPTSGRPDTQYF. This sequence joins TRBV3-1 (or the pseudogene TRBV3-2) and TRBJ2-3; TRBD2 matches 8 bases. The germline CDR1 and CDR2 sequences are LGHDT and YNNKEL (reference sequence). The CDR3 has 15 amino acids. With V trimmed by 4 bases and J by 4 bases, 7 bases remained unmatched.

This clone was counted a single time. The genes are TRBV18 and TRBJ1-1; no firm D call. Trimming took 2 bases from V and 1 from J, leaving 5 bases between them. The CDR3 extends over 13 amino acids. Germline CDR1 KGHSH, CDR2 LQKENI. This CDR3 reads CASSPAKNTEAFF. In DNA, the CDR3 is TGTGCCAGCTCACCAGCGAAGAACACTGAAGCTTTCTTT.

The chain combines TRBV7-7 with TRBJ2-5; TRBD2 is a possible D gene (5 bases). V was shortened by 5 bases and J by 4 bases, with 14 bases between the two germline ends. Germline V gene lookup returns CDR1 SSHAT and CDR2 FNYEAQ (reference sequence). The CDR3 totals 14 residues. The CDR3 DNA sequence: TGTGCCAGCAGCCCGGGGTATCGGGGAGAGACCCAGTACTTC. Encoded protein: CASSPGYRGETQYF.

This clone appeared a single time. The chain links TRBV5-1 to TRBJ2-1, with 11 nucleotides matching TRBD2. The CDR3 extends over 18 amino acids. Germline V gives CDR1 SGHRS, CDR2 YFSETQ. Trimming cost V 0 bases and J 5 bases; bases outside gene matches: 10. CDR3 residues: CASSLGLAGRQVHNEQFF. The CDR3 region has the DNA TGCGCCAGCAGCTTGGGACTAGCGGGGCGCCAGGTCCACAATGAGCAGTTCTTC.

V usage is TRBV29-1 and J usage is TRBJ1-2; tentative D call: TRBD1 (5 bases). The CDR3 contains 11 residues. The germline V and J ends were trimmed by 7 bases and 2 bases, with 8 bases remaining between them. Germline V gene lookup returns CDR1 SQVTM and CDR2 ANQGSEA. CDR3 protein: CSADSNYGYTF. For the CDR3, the DNA is TGCAGCGCCGACAGCAACTATGGCTACACCTTC.

The V and J genes are TRBV7-8 and TRBJ2-6; 7 bases match TRBD1. Germline values: CDR1 SGHVS, CDR2 FQNEAQ. The CDR3 is 16 residues long. J gave up 0 bases and V 5 bases, and 4 bases lay outside the gene matches. CDR3: CASSPGQSSGANVLTF. The CDR3, as DNA: TGTGCCAGCAGCCCGGGACAGTCCTCTGGGGCCAACGTCCTGACTTTC.

The chain combines TRBV7-2 with TRBJ2-7; TRBD1 is a possible D gene (5 bases). V lost 6 bases to trimming and J lost 2 bases, with 14 bases between them. Germline CDR1 and CDR2: SGHTA and FQGNSA. The CDR3 runs 14 residues. The CDR3, as DNA: TGTGCCAGCAGGAACAGTAAAGGGGCCTACGAGCAGTACTTC. As protein: CASRNSKGAYEQYF.

The gene calls are TRBV15 and TRBJ2-7; 7 bases agree with TRBD1. The CDR3 spans 15 residues. Germline lookup yields CDR1 LNHNV and CDR2 YYDKDF (reference sequence). V trimming: 4 bases; J trimming: 2 bases; junction bases outside the gene matches: 8. The CDR3 here is CATSTWTGSTYEQYF. DNA for the CDR3: TGTGCCACCAGCACGTGGACAGGTTCCACCTACGAGCAGTACTTC. Looking up the rest from reference TRBV15 and TRBJ2-7 gives the full variable domain: DAMVIQNPRYQVTQFGKPVTLSCSQTLNHNVMYWYQQKSSQAPKLLFHYYDKDFNNEADTPDNFQSRRPNTSFCFLDIRSPGLGDTAMYLCATSTWTGSTYEQYFGPGTRLTVT.

The chain couples TRBV12-3 or TRBV12-4 to TRBJ1-4, with TRBD1 as a possible D gene (5 bases). The V end lost 8 bases, the J end lost 8 bases, and 12 bases lay between the germline ends. The CDR3 consists of 12 residues. The CDR3 loop reads CASSLGGEKLFF. The CDR3 DNA reads as TGTGCCAGCTCCTTGGGGGGGGAAAAACTGTTTTTT.

The rearrangement links TRBV6-5 to TRBJ1-2, with 11 bases that match TRBD1. CDR1 and CDR2 (germline): MNHEY, SVGAGI. Trimming removed 0 bases from V and 8 bases from J; junction bases left unmatched: 2. This CDR3 is 14 amino acids long. The CDR3: CASSYSGQGAGYTF. CDR3 in DNA: TGTGCCAGCAGTTACTCTGGACAGGGGGCCGGCTACACCTTC.

This chain joins TRBV20-1 and TRBJ1-2; 8 bases match TRBD1. After removal of 3 bases from V and 6 bases from J, the junction contained 12 bases not matched to a gene. There are 15 residues in the CDR3. In germline, CDR1 is DFQATT, CDR2 SNEGSKA (reference sequence). In DNA, the CDR3 is TGCAGTGCTAGTTGGCCAGGGGGCCAAGAAGATGGCTACACCTTC. Its translation: CSASWPGGQEDGYTF.

This chain links TRBV29-1 with TRBJ2-7; 9 bases are a match to TRBD1. The CDR3 covers 13 residues. Germline trimming cut 3 bases from V and 7 bases from J; bases unmatched to any gene: 7. Germline V lookup: CDR1 SQVTM, CDR2 ANQGSEA. Written as DNA, the CDR3 is TGCAGCGTTGAGGGACAGGGTCTAAGGGAGCAGTACTTC. As protein: CSVEGQGLREQYF.

This chain uses TRBV9 with TRBJ1-1; 7 bases map to TRBD1. Germline V gives CDR1 SGDLS, CDR2 YYNGEE. This CDR3 is built from 13 residues. With V trimmed by 1 base and J by 8 bases, 5 bases remained unmatched. CDR3 loop: CASSVRQGEEAFF. The CDR3 nucleotides read TGTGCCAGCAGCGTACGACAGGGCGAAGAAGCTTTCTTT. Variable domain in full (rest from reference TRBV9 and TRBJ1-1): DSGVTQTPKHLITATGQRVTLRCSPRSGDLSVYWYQQSLDQGLQFLIQYYNGEERAKGNILERFSAQQFPDLHSELNLSSLELGDSALYFCASSVRQGEEAFFGQGTRLTVV.